A few counts support the clone carrying this TCR beta chain. Its antigen remains unidentified. Per the germline V gene, CDR1 is MNHNS and CDR2 is SASEGT. Trimming removed 6 bases from V and 7 bases from J, with 7 bases in between. The CDR3 is made up of 11 amino acids. The entry originates in a study of post-analysis software for immune sequencing data. Study-wide background: As for disease course, relapsing-remitting, secondary progressive and progressive-relapsing multiple sclerosis were all included. Study-level points and caveats: Clustering by F measure revealed strong co-clustering among samples prepared together in one batch. TRBV5-6, TRBV5-1 and TRBV20-1 belonged to a set of a few TRBV segments that were more frequent in patients than controls. Controls had significantly higher normalized Chao1 diversity than multiple sclerosis patients.

Tagging with unique molecular identifiers was a feature of the TCR beta cDNA libraries. Each sample of about 1 to 10 million input T cells yielded around 500,000 cDNA molecules, so each molecule approximated one T cell. TCRdb redid the calling of the PCR reads with MiXCR, one entry per CDR3 protein. The sample lists almost 700,000 distinct CDR3 sequences; roughly three fifths were seen once. The specimen was blood. The sequence was obtained from a girl aged 2 to 10 with multiple sclerosis. The V gene is TRBV6-1, the J gene TRBJ2-4; TRBD1 or TRBD2 may be the D gene (5 bases each). The CDR3: CASRGENIQYF. Here the CDR3 DNA reads TGTGCCAGCAGGGGGGAGAACATTCAGTACTTC.